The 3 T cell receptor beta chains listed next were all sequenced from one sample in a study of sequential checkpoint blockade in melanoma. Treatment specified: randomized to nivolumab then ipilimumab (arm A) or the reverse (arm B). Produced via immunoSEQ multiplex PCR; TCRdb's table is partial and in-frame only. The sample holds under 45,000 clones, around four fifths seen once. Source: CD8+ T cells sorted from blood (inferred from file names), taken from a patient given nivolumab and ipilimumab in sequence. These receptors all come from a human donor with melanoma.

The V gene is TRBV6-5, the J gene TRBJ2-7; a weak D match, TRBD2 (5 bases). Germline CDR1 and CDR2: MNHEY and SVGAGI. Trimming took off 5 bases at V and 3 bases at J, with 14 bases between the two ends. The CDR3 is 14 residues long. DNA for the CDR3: TGTGCCAGCAGTCTAAGCCTCCGGGGCTACGAGCAGTACTTC. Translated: CASSLSLRGYEQYF.

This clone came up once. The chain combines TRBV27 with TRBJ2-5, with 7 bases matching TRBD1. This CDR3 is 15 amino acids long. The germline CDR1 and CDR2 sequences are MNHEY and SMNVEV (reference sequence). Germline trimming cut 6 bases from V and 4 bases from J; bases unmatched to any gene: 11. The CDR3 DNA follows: TGTGCCAGCAGACCGGGACAGAACTCCCGAGAGACCCAGTACTTC. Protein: CASRPGQNSRETQYF.

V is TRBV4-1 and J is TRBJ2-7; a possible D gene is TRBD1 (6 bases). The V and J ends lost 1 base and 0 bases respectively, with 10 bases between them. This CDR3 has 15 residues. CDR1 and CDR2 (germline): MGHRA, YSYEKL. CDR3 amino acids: CASSQGWTDSYEQYF. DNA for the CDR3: TGCGCCAGCAGCCAAGGCTGGACAGACTCCTACGAGCAGTACTTC.